This T cell receptor beta chain comes out of a study of cytomegalovirus exposure and HLA in healthy donors. The study ran its PCR with 60 Vbeta and 13 Jbeta primers. In the original workflow: There were 80 million to 95 million unique TCR beta chains by a later count, and about 12 million of them were shared. Sequencing was performed with immunoSEQ multiplex PCR; in TCRdb, only in-frame clones are kept and a portion is missing. The DNA gave D and trimming, while V, J and clone size come from that table. Here the sample spans about 130,000 clones, 70% to 80% being singletons. Broader study findings: Some V segments could not be told apart, so they were left out, TRBV6-2 and TRBV6-3 among them.

Germline lookup yields CDR1 SEHNR and CDR2 FQNEAQ (reference sequence). The CDR3 has 15 residues. With 6 bases clipped from V and 7 bases from J, the junction kept 11 bases outside the gene matches. Of note for this clone: Its antigen is unidentified.

The rearrangement uses TRBV7-9 and TRBJ1-2, with TRBD1 matching 10 bases. Sequences were obtained from PBMCs. This clonotype was obtained from a man aged 25 to 45 in good health and CMV-seronegative. The CDR3 reads CASSSGEGQGSGYTF. In DNA form, the CDR3 reads TGTGCCAGCAGTTCCGGCGAGGGACAGGGGAGTGGCTACACCTTC.